The rows below give T cell receptor beta chains drawn from one sample of a study of Ad26.COV2.S vaccination and SARS-CoV-2 variants. The repertoire was sequenced with immunoSEQ multiplex PCR; TCRdb's copy has only in-frame clones and lacks some. In the table there are approximately 350,000 clones, roughly 84% of which are singletons. Specimen: peripheral blood, collected in a trial of Ad26.COV2.S vaccine versus placebo. The receptors come from a person aged 18-60 years who received the Ad26.COV2.S COVID-19 vaccine or a placebo. CDR3s include the opening cysteine and the closing phenylalanine or tryptophan. D genes are given only for firm matches. Not every row has a clone size; where given, it reads once, few, many or a size class.

>TRBJ1-2|TRBD1|TRBV7-3|once
CASSSGTERGYTF
TGTGCCAGCAGCTCCGGGACAGAGCGTGGCTACACCTTC
>TRBJ1-1|-|TRBV30|once
CAWSVSGRGTEAFF
TGTGCCTGGAGTGTTTCAGGTAGGGGCACTGAAGCTTTCTTT
>TRBJ2-5|TRBD1|TRBV5-1|-
CASSSPGQGGFETQYF
TGCGCCAGCAGCTCTCCGGGACAGGGGGGATTTGAGACCCAGTACTTC
>TRBJ2-7|-|TRBV18|-
CASSPLDTQSSYEQYF
TGTGCCAGCTCACCACTGGACACCCAAAGCTCCTACGAGCAGTACTTC
>TRBJ1-6|-|TRBV12-5|few
CASGLTFTRSPPALHF
TGTGCTAGTGGTTTGACATTCACCCGCTCCCCTCCGGCCCTCCACTTT
>TRBJ2-3|TRBD2|TRBV5-1|-
CASSLRTSGNTDTQYF
TGCGCCAGCAGCTTGAGGACTAGCGGGAACACAGATACGCAGTATTTT
>TRBJ1-2|-|TRBV5-1|-
CASSPFGGQGGYTF
TGCGCCAGCAGCCCGTTCGGGGGCCAAGGGGGCTACACCTTC
>TRBJ1-5|-|TRBV6-5|-
CASSFRYGQPQHF
TGTGCCAGCAGTTTCCGTTATGGGCAGCCCCAGCATTTT
>TRBJ1-1|-|TRBV6-1|-
CASSETANTEAFF
TGTGCCAGCAGTGAGACGGCAAACACTGAAGCTTTCTTT
>TRBJ1-1|-|TRBV6-6|-
CASSYFYRVEGTEAFF
TGTGCCAGCAGTTACTTTTACAGGGTCGAGGGCACTGAAGCTTTCTTT
>TRBJ2-3|-|TRBV18|-
CASSRGADTQYF
TGTGCCAGCTCCAGGGGTGCAGATACGCAGTATTTT
>TRBJ2-7|-|TRBV6-5|once
CASSYAPSYEQYF
TGTGCCAGCAGTTACGCCCCCAGCTACGAGCAGTACTTC
>TRBJ1-6|-|TRBV6-5|-
CASTEAGSPLHF
TGTGCCTCGACCGAAGCGGGTTCACCCCTCCACTTT
>TRBJ1-6|TRBD1|TRBV19|few
CASSRDRGPAPLHF
TGTGCCAGTAGTAGGGACAGGGGGCCGGCGCCCCTCCACTTT
>TRBJ1-3|-|TRBV9|-
CASSDFGSSGNTIYF
TGTGCCAGCAGTGATTTCGGGAGCTCTGGAAACACCATATATTTT
>TRBJ2-3|TRBD1|TRBV7-3|-
CASSPGTVSTDTQYF
TGTGCCAGCAGCCCTGGGACAGTTAGCACAGATACGCAGTATTTT
>TRBJ1-5|-|TRBV19|-
CASNIMGRGNQPQHF
TGTGCCAGTAATATAATGGGACGGGGCAATCAGCCCCAGCATTTT
>TRBJ2-7|-|TRBV27|-
CASSPTSLLNEQYF
TGTGCCAGCAGTCCCACGTCCCTTTTAAACGAGCAGTACTTC
>TRBJ1-5|-|TRBV21-1|-
CASNHRLDREPQPQHF
TGTGCCAGCAACCACCGACTTGACAGGGAGCCTCAGCCCCAGCATTTT
>TRBJ1-2|-|TRBV12-3/TRBV12-4|-
CASGPGAPFGYTF
TGTGCCAGCGGACCGGGGGCACCATTTGGCTACACCTTC
>TRBJ1-3|-|TRBV7-6|few
CASSYSGNTIYF
TGTGCCAGCAGCTACTCTGGAAACACCATATATTTT
>TRBJ1-2|TRBD1|TRBV7-8|-
CASSFSGQGAGGYTF
TGTGCCAGCAGCTTTTCCGGACAGGGGGCGGGAGGCTACACCTTC
>TRBJ2-7|TRBD1|TRBV3-1/TRBV3-2|few
CASSQGTAEQYF
TGTGCCAGCAGCCAGGGGACAGCCGAGCAGTACTTC
>TRBJ1-2|TRBD1|TRBV5-1|-
CASSFGGTADYGYTF
TGCGCCAGCAGCTTCGGAGGGACAGCTGACTATGGCTACACCTTC
>TRBJ1-1|TRBD1|TRBV30|-
CAWSGEGQRKTEAFF
TGTGCCTGGAGTGGGGAGGGACAGCGCAAGACTGAAGCTTTCTTT
>TRBJ1-1|-|TRBV6-5|-
CASSPTLNTEAFF
TGTGCCAGCAGCCCCACACTGAACACTGAAGCTTTCTTT